The subject of this entry is one T cell receptor beta chain. The sample belongs to a study of shared clonotypes between healthy human individuals. Study in general: For every donor, three CD4 naive, three CD4 memory, two CD8 naive and one CD8 memory plates were used.

The length of the CDR3 is 16 residues. Germline loops: CDR1 SGHTA, CDR2 FQGNSA. V lost 5 bases, J lost 3 bases, and 17 bases lay in between. Repertoires were generated with immunoSEQ multiplex PCR, while TCRdb's copy carries only in-frame clones and drops some. The sample consists of about 1 million clones, approximately 68% of them appearing once. The receptor comes from a man between 18 and 35 years old in good health. Sequencing was performed on memory CD4+ T cells sorted from blood. Subset described: CD45RA-negative fraction. The V call is TRBV7-2, the J call TRBJ2-1, with D possibly being TRBD2 (6 bases). The chain's CDR3 is CASSVSSAILYNEQFF. CDR3 nucleotides: TGTGCCAGCAGCGTCTCTAGCGCCATTCTCTACAATGAGCAGTTCTTC.